The 13 T cell receptor beta chains given below trace back to one sample, sequenced in a study of cytomegalovirus exposure and HLA in healthy donors. 60 Vbeta and 13 Jbeta primers were used in PCR. Repertoires were generated with immunoSEQ multiplex PCR, while TCRdb's copy carries only in-frame clones and drops some. The sample consists of about 140,000 clones, about 80% of them appearing once. The sequenced sample was PBMCs. These receptors originate from a male donor in good health and CMV-seropositive.

The CDR3 spells CASSLRDQPQHF. Here the CDR3 DNA reads TGTGCCAGCAGTTTGCGGGATCAGCCCCAGCATTTT. The chain uses TRBV28 and TRBJ1-5; D unresolved. Germline CDR1 and CDR2: MDHEN and SYDVKM. V gave up 3 bases and J gave up 5 bases, with 5 bases separating them. The CDR3 consists of 12 residues. The whole variable domain, filled in from reference TRBV28 and TRBJ1-5, reads DVKVTQSSRYLVKRTGEKVFLECVQDMDHENMFWYRQDPGLGLRLIYFSYDVKMKEKGDIPEGYSVSREKKERFSLILESASTNQTSMYLCASSLRDQPQHFGDGTRLSIL.

V usage is TRBV30 and J usage is TRBJ2-1; 13 bases are shared with TRBD2. Trimming removed 2 bases from V and 6 bases from J; junction bases left unmatched: 19. Germline-derived CDR1 and CDR2 are GTSNPN and SVGIG (reference sequence). This CDR3 contains 20 residues. As DNA, the CDR3 is TGTGCCTGGAGTCCCTTGGTTGGACTAGCGGGAGTGGGGGAGGGCAATGAGCAGTTCTTC. As protein: CAWSPLVGLAGVGEGNEQFF.

CDR3 DNA: TGTGCCAGCACCACGACAGGGAACTATGGCTACACCTTC. Its protein is CASTTTGNYGYTF. The rearrangement uses TRBV7-9 and TRBJ1-2, with 7 bases fitting TRBD1. The CDR3 covers 13 residues. Losses at the gene ends were 7 bases for V and 2 bases for J; bases not matched to a gene: 4. From germline, CDR1 is SEHNR and CDR2 FQNEAQ (reference sequence).

The V call is TRBV5-4, the J call TRBJ2-7, with 7 bases aligning to TRBD2. Germline assignment: CDR1 SGHNT and CDR2 YYREEE (reference sequence). The length of the CDR3 is 15 residues. V lost 4 bases, J lost 5 bases, and 12 bases stayed unmatched. The CDR3 DNA reads as TGTGCCAGCAGCCTGGAGTCCGGGAGGATGAACGAGCAGTACTTC. It specifies CASSLESGRMNEQYF.

The genes are TRBV4-2 and TRBJ2-2, with D perhaps matching TRBD1 (7 bases). Germline V gives CDR1 LGHNA, CDR2 YNFKEQ. CDR3 size: 17 residues. V dropped 4 bases and J dropped 4 bases, with 19 bases sitting between them. This CDR3 reads CASSLPGGTDFTGELFF. The DNA for the CDR3 is TGTGCCAGCAGCCTTCCAGGGGGGACGGACTTCACCGGGGAGCTGTTTTTT.

This chain connects TRBV15 to TRBJ2-1; 10 bases are shared with TRBD1. Germline V gene sequence: CDR1 LNHNV, CDR2 YYDKDF (reference sequence). The CDR3 is 15 residues long. J lost 4 bases, V lost 5 bases, and 5 bases had no gene match. The CDR3 sequence: CATSHGQGDYNEQFF. CDR3 DNA: TGTGCCACCAGCCACGGACAGGGGGATTACAATGAGCAGTTCTTC.

The chain couples TRBV6-4 to TRBJ2-7; D possibly corresponds to TRBD1 (6 bases). This CDR3 contains 13 residues. Germline-derived CDR1 and CDR2 are MRHNA and SNTAGT. The V end was cut by 0 bases, the J end by 6 bases, with 9 bases between. The CDR3 is CASSDSPRGEQYF. CDR3 nucleotide sequence: TGTGCCAGCAGTGACTCCCCCAGGGGCGAGCAGTACTTC.

The chain combines TRBV27 with TRBJ2-7, with D possibly TRBD1 on 6 matching bases. V was pared by 3 bases and J by 1 base, with 10 bases between. Germline lookup yields CDR1 MNHEY and CDR2 SMNVEV (reference sequence). This CDR3 region has 14 residues. CDR3 region: CASSFNRVSYEQYF. CDR3 bases: TGTGCCAGCAGTTTCAACAGGGTTTCCTACGAGCAGTACTTC.

This clone was counted once. This chain links TRBV7-6 with TRBJ2-1; D not resolved. The germline V gene encodes CDR1 SGHVS and CDR2 FNYEAQ. Trimming removed 5 bases from V and 5 bases from J, with 13 bases in between. The CDR3 sequence is 14 residues long. CDR3 nucleotide sequence: TGTGCCAGCAGCCGCCCCCAAGACAACAATGAGCAGTTCTTC. It is translated as CASSRPQDNNEQFF.

This clone showed up just a few times. CDR3 sequence reads: CASSQDKVAGVFYEQYF. In nucleotides, the CDR3 is TGTGCCAGCAGCCAAGATAAAGTAGCGGGAGTTTTTTACGAGCAGTACTTC. The J gene is TRBJ2-5, the V gene TRBV4-2; TRBD2 aligns across 9 bases. The closer fit of TRBJ2-7 to the DNA end suggests the J call may be wrong. Germline V lookup: CDR1 LGHNA, CDR2 YNFKEQ. The length of the CDR3 is 17 residues.

The gene calls are TRBV5-6 and TRBJ1-5, with 8 bases that match TRBD1. This CDR3 has 14 residues. The germline V gene encodes CDR1 SGHDT and CDR2 YYEEEE. The V gene end was trimmed by 2 bases and the J gene end by 4 bases; junction bases not matched to a gene: 2. The CDR3 region is CASSFWTGNQPQHF. The CDR3 coding sequence is TGTGCCAGCAGCTTTTGGACAGGGAATCAGCCCCAGCATTTT. The full variable domain, its missing parts supplied by reference TRBV5-6 and TRBJ1-5, is DAGVTQSPTHLIKTRGQQVTLRCSPKSGHDTVSWYQQALGQGPQFIFQYYEEEERQRGNFPDRFSGHQFPNYSSELNVNALLLGDSALYLCASSFWTGNQPQHFGDGTRLSIL.

The chain combines TRBV7-6 with TRBJ2-3; D unclear. Germline CDR1 reads SGHVS; CDR2 reads FNYEAQ. V gave up 2 bases and J gave up 8 bases, with 11 bases separating them. The CDR3 is 13 amino acids. The DNA for the CDR3 is TGTGCCAGCAGCTTAAATCGAGAGGCTACGCAGTATTTT. Its translation: CASSLNREATQYF.

This sequence joins TRBV7-6 and TRBJ2-3, with 11 bases matching TRBD2. In germline, CDR1 is SGHVS, CDR2 FNYEAQ. J gave up 0 bases and V 1 base, and 0 bases lay outside the gene matches. The CDR3 is 16 residues long. The CDR3 DNA follows: TGTGCCAGCAGCTTAGGACTAGCGGGGAGCACAGATACGCAGTATTTT. Its translation: CASSLGLAGSTDTQYF.